The 25 T cell receptor beta chains below were found in one sample sequenced in a study of control samples from healthy donors and cancer patients. Repertoires were generated with immunoSEQ multiplex PCR, while TCRdb's copy carries only in-frame clones and drops some. The sample contains 170,000 or so clones, approximately 93% of which appear only once. The sequencing input was blood. These receptors all stem from a middle-aged woman in good health.

The gene calls are TRBV4-3 and TRBJ1-2; TRBD1 is a possible D gene (5 bases). In germline, CDR1 is LGHNA, CDR2 YSLEER. V gave up 4 bases and J gave up 13 bases, with 28 bases separating them. CDR3 length: 16 amino acids. This chain's CDR3 is CASSLSGEEPYWLRTF. Written as DNA, the CDR3 is TGCGCCAGCAGCCTTTCGGGGGAGGAGCCTTATTGGCTACGCACCTTC.

This chain links TRBV5-4 with TRBJ2-5, with 7 bases matching TRBD1. Germline V gene data show CDR1 as SGHNT and CDR2 as YYREEE (reference sequence). The CDR3 has 15 residues. Unmatched junction bases numbered 8, after V lost 4 bases and J lost 2 bases. CDR3 nucleotides: TGTGCCAGCAGCAGGGACAGCACTATTCAAGAGACCCAGTACTTC. It codes for CASSRDSTIQETQYF. The whole variable domain, remainder taken from reference TRBV5-4 and TRBJ2-5, is ETGVTQSPTHLIKTRGQQVTLRCSSQSGHNTVSWYQQALGQGPQFIFQYYREEENGRGNFPPRFSGLQFPNYSSELNVNALELDDSALYLCASSRDSTIQETQYFGPGTRLLVL.

This chain uses TRBV6-1 with TRBJ2-7, with TRBD1 identical over 8 bases. Germline lookup yields CDR1 MNHNS and CDR2 SASEGT. The V gene end was trimmed by 3 bases and the J gene end by 3 bases; junction bases not matched to a gene: 10. The CDR3 runs 16 residues. CDR3 loop: CASSEGSRTGFYEQYF. In DNA form, the CDR3 reads TGTGCCAGCAGTGAGGGCAGCAGGACAGGGTTCTACGAGCAGTACTTC.

The rearrangement uses TRBV9 and TRBJ1-1; no definite D call. The V and J ends lost 0 bases and 1 base respectively, with 4 bases between them. The CDR3 length is 13 residues. Germline V gives CDR1 SGDLS, CDR2 YYNGEE. The CDR3 loop is CASSVDQNTEAFF. CDR3 sequence (DNA): TGTGCCAGCAGCGTAGACCAGAACACTGAAGCTTTCTTT.

The rearrangement joins TRBV19 to TRBJ2-1, with 10 bases lining up with TRBD2. Germline lookup yields CDR1 LNHDA and CDR2 SQIVND (reference sequence). V shed 5 bases and J 4 bases; nucleotides not matched to a gene: 5. The CDR3 is made up of 15 amino acids. CDR3 coding DNA: TGTGCCAGTAGTCCCAGCGGGAGGGCATACAATGAGCAGTTCTTC. Translating gives CASSPSGRAYNEQFF.

The chain carries TRBV19 and TRBJ2-2; D remains ambiguous. The CDR3 totals 11 residues. CDR1 LNHDA and CDR2 SQIVND come from the germline V gene (reference sequence). V dropped 7 bases and J dropped 6 bases, with 6 bases sitting between them. The CDR3 loop is CASTNAGELFF. The DNA of the CDR3 is TGTGCCAGTACAAACGCCGGGGAGCTGTTTTTT.

The V call is TRBV10-3, the J call TRBJ1-4; D gene ambiguous. V was shortened by 2 bases and J by 4 bases, with 5 bases between the two germline ends. Germline V CDR1 and CDR2: ENHRY, SYGVKD. This CDR3 is 13 amino acids long. The CDR3 loop is CAISEDLNEKLFF. In DNA, the CDR3 is TGTGCCATCAGTGAGGATCTTAATGAAAAACTGTTTTTT.

The chain has TRBV5-6 and TRBJ1-5; D might be TRBD1 (5 bases). This CDR3 region has 15 residues. V was clipped by 3 bases and J by 6 bases, with 16 bases between them. The germline CDR1 and CDR2 sequences are SGHDT and YYEEEE. The CDR3 reads CASSSLRVGGQPQHF. DNA for the CDR3: TGTGCCAGCAGCTCCTTGAGGGTCGGGGGTCAGCCCCAGCATTTT.

The rearrangement uses TRBV3-1 (or the pseudogene TRBV3-2) and TRBJ2-7; no reliable D call. Germline loops: CDR1 LGHDT, CDR2 YNNKEL (reference sequence). The CDR3 spans 12 residues. V was pared by 1 base and J by 6 bases, with 7 bases between. The CDR3, as DNA: TGTGCCAGCAGCCAAGGTCCTAGCGAGCAGTACTTC. As protein: CASSQGPSEQYF.

This chain's CDR3 is CASRPTGDNSPLHF. The CDR3, as DNA: TGTGCCAGCAGACCCACAGGGGATAATTCACCCCTCCACTTT. V and J are TRBV6-5 and TRBJ1-6; 7 positions agree with TRBD1. The germline gives CDR1 MNHEY, CDR2 SVGAGI. This CDR3 is 14 amino acids long. V dropped 6 bases and J dropped 5; count of bases not matched to a gene: 4.

The chain links TRBV6-6 to TRBJ2-7, with 10 bases that match TRBD2. CDR1 and CDR2 from the germline V gene are MNHNY and SVGAGI (reference sequence). The CDR3 loop spans 14 amino acids. With 6 bases clipped from V and 2 bases from J, the junction kept 4 bases outside the gene matches. In nucleotides, the CDR3 is TGTGCCAGCAGCCAAAGCGGGAGGGCCTACGAGCAGTACTTC. As protein: CASSQSGRAYEQYF.

CDR3 in amino acids: CASSPDGTNTNYGYTF. For the CDR3, the DNA is TGTGCCAGCAGCCCCGACGGGACAAACACTAACTATGGCTACACCTTC. The chain couples TRBV7-2 to TRBJ1-2; tentatively, D is TRBD1 (6 bases). V lost 5 bases, J lost 0 bases, and 16 bases lay in between. Germline V lookup: CDR1 SGHTA, CDR2 FQGNSA. This CDR3 spans 16 amino acids.

The J gene is TRBJ1-2, the V gene TRBV12-3 or TRBV12-4, with 7 bases that match TRBD1. Germline trimming cut 6 bases from V and 4 bases from J; bases unmatched to any gene: 2. The CDR3 covers 12 residues. The CDR3 coding sequence is TGTGCCAGCAGCTACAGGGGCTATGGCTACACCTTC. Encoded protein: CASSYRGYGYTF.

This chain links TRBV5-6 with TRBJ2-1, with TRBD2 identical over 7 bases. The junction had 10 bases not matched to a gene; V was cut back by 4 bases and J by 6 bases. Germline lookup yields CDR1 SGHDT and CDR2 YYEEEE. This CDR3 has 15 amino acids. CDR3 nucleotides: TGTGCCAGCAGCCGCCTAACGGGACTACTCAATGAGCAGTTCTTC. Translation: CASSRLTGLLNEQFF.

The chain employs TRBV5-1 and TRBJ2-1; 12 positions agree with TRBD2. This CDR3 spans 16 amino acids. Germline-derived CDR1 and CDR2 are SGHRS and YFSETQ. V was pared by 4 bases and J by 4 bases, with 6 bases of the junction left unmatched. DNA for the CDR3: TGCGCCAGCAGCATACAGGGACTAGCGGGTTACAATGAGCAGTTCTTC. Translated: CASSIQGLAGYNEQFF.

The gene calls are TRBV6-6 and TRBJ1-5; a weak D match, TRBD1 (5 bases). The CDR3 has 18 residues. Germline V CDR1 and CDR2: MNHNY, SVGAGI (reference sequence). V lost 5 bases to trimming and J lost 2 bases, with 22 bases between them. The CDR3 loop is CASSQNPPSGGGNQPQHF. In nucleotides, the CDR3 is TGTGCCAGCAGTCAAAACCCCCCGTCCGGGGGTGGCAATCAGCCCCAGCATTTT.

CDR3: CSVEDQKYGYTF. The CDR3 DNA sequence: TGCAGCGTTGAAGATCAGAAGTATGGCTACACCTTC. The V gene is TRBV29-1, the J gene TRBJ1-2; D is ambiguous. This CDR3 is built from 12 residues. V lost 0 bases and J lost 5, with 7 bases in between. The germline V gene encodes CDR1 SQVTM and CDR2 ANQGSEA.

The rearrangement uses TRBV3-1 (or the pseudogene TRBV3-2) and TRBJ1-5; possibly TRBD1 for D (5 bases). Germline V gene sequence: CDR1 LGHDT, CDR2 YNNKEL (reference sequence). V lost 4 bases and J lost 8, with 15 bases in between. This CDR3 contains 14 residues. The CDR3 coding sequence is TGTGCCAGCAGCCCGGGACGACTGAGGGAGCCCCAGCATTTT. Translation: CASSPGRLREPQHF.

The rearrangement links TRBV6-4 to TRBJ1-2; D may be TRBD1 (6 bases). The CDR3 has 13 amino acids. CDR1 and CDR2 (germline): MRHNA, SNTAGT. The germline V and J ends were trimmed by 4 bases and 8 bases, with 14 bases remaining between them. CDR3 DNA sequence: TGTGCCAGCAGTGCAGACAGGCGTGGAGGCTACACCTTC. Residues: CASSADRRGGYTF.

V usage is TRBV7-6 and J usage is TRBJ2-1; TRBD1 matches at 9 bases. The germline V gene encodes CDR1 SGHVS and CDR2 FNYEAQ. J lost 7 bases, V lost 2 bases, and 9 bases had no gene match. The CDR3 covers 16 residues. CDR3 sequence: CASSLNIPGQGNEQFF. DNA of the CDR3: TGTGCCAGCAGCTTAAACATCCCGGGACAGGGTAATGAGCAGTTCTTC.

This chain connects TRBV29-1 to TRBJ2-3; D unclear. Germline CDR1 SQVTM, CDR2 ANQGSEA. Trimming cost V 7 bases and J 0 bases, with 8 bases left between them. This CDR3 has 12 residues. The CDR3 reads CSEVGSTDTQYF. CDR3 DNA sequence: TGCAGCGAGGTAGGAAGCACAGATACGCAGTATTTT.

J is TRBJ2-3 and V is TRBV29-1, with TRBD1 as a possible D gene (6 bases). This CDR3 spans 16 amino acids. V lost 6 bases to trimming and J lost 3 bases, with 22 bases between them. Germline CDR1 and CDR2: SQVTM and ANQGSEA. The CDR3 is CSVAPPRGVATDTQYF. The CDR3 region has the DNA TGCAGCGTGGCCCCACCCAGGGGAGTAGCTACAGATACGCAGTATTTT.

A single count supports this clone. This CDR3 is CASSSPLTGFTEAFF. In DNA, the CDR3 is TGTGCCAGCAGTTCGCCTCTGACAGGATTCACTGAAGCTTTCTTT. The rearrangement uses TRBV6-2 or TRBV6-3 and TRBJ1-1; TRBD1 is a possible D gene (6 bases). This CDR3 is 15 amino acids long. In germline, CDR1 is MNHEY, CDR2 SVGEGT. Deletions cut 4 bases from V and 4 bases from J, with 16 bases between.

This clone was observed a single time. The chain couples TRBV2 to TRBJ1-2; TRBD1 agrees at 11 bases. CDR1 and CDR2 from the germline V gene are SNHLY and FYNNEI. V was clipped by 5 bases and J by 4 bases; unmatched bases: 6. The CDR3 is 15 residues long. The CDR3 loop reads CASSSGTGGFYGYTF. The CDR3 DNA reads as TGTGCCAGCAGTTCCGGGACAGGGGGTTTCTATGGCTACACCTTC. Combining the CDR3 with reference TRBV2 and TRBJ1-2 gives the whole variable domain EPEVTQTPSHQVTQMGQEVILRCVPISNHLYFYWYRQILGQKVEFLVSFYNNEISEKSEIFDDQFSVERPDGSNFTLKIRSTKLEDSAMYFCASSSGTGGFYGYTFGSGTRLTVV.

The J gene is TRBJ2-7, the V gene TRBV19; D possibly corresponds to TRBD1 (5 bases). V lost 6 bases and J 3 bases, leaving 12 bases between the germline ends. Germline V gene data show CDR1 as LNHDA and CDR2 as SQIVND (reference sequence). CDR3 length: 13 residues. The CDR3 sequence is CASRGTGRYEQYF. In DNA form, the CDR3 reads TGTGCCAGTAGGGGAACAGGTCGCTACGAGCAGTACTTC.